The clone carrying this T cell receptor (beta chain) has ten or more counts. What it binds is not known. The CDR3 spans 13 residues. Trimming took off 5 bases at V and 0 bases at J, with 8 bases between the two ends. Germline values: CDR1 SQVTM, CDR2 ANQGSEA. TCRdb redid the calling of the 5' RACE reads with MiXCR, one entry per CDR3 protein. The table lists around 480,000 distinct CDR3 sequences, 17% of them singletons. This sample was taken from a study of CD8 T cells in ankylosing spondylitis. General study points: Disease-linked clones reportedly showed significant enrichment in matched ankylosing spondylitis synovial fluid. Disease-linked clones proved CD8+ and comparatively uncommon in peripheral blood. Earlier work had already found some motif variants in reactive arthritis synovial fluid and blood. Blood from ankylosing spondylitis patients appeared to carry a characteristic eight-variant TCR beta motif.

The rearrangement links TRBV29-1 to TRBJ2-1; D is possibly TRBD2 (5 bases). Material for sequencing was blood, either unsorted or a sorted T cell fraction (not recorded which). The TCR comes from a male donor with ankylosing spondylitis. The CDR3 nucleotides are TGCAGCGTTTACAGCGGCTCCTACAATGAGCAGTTCTTC. Its protein product is CSVYSGSYNEQFF.